These 27 T cell receptor beta chains share one sample of origin, sequenced in a study of cytomegalovirus exposure and HLA in healthy donors. PCR used 60 Vbeta primers and 13 Jbeta primers. TCRdb's copy holds only in-frame clones and misses some; the assay was immunoSEQ multiplex PCR. The sample lists approximately 140,000 clones, more than 70% occurring once. Sequenced material: PBMCs. These receptors came from a woman between 55 and 75 years old in good health and CMV-seronegative.

This clone was seen a few times. The rearrangement links TRBV19 to TRBJ1-1, with a possible D match to TRBD1 (5 bases). From germline, CDR1 is LNHDA and CDR2 SQIVND (reference sequence). This CDR3 is 13 amino acids long. V was cut by 10 bases and J by 2 bases, with 14 bases left in between. The CDR3 protein is CATDHGGNTEAFF. CDR3 DNA sequence: TGTGCCACCGATCACGGGGGTAACACTGAAGCTTTCTTT.

This clone was seen just once. The rearrangement links TRBV6-1 to TRBJ1-5; the D gene is possibly TRBD1 (6 bases). Trimming removed 5 bases at V and 1 base at J, with 9 bases between. CDR3 size: 14 residues. Germline lookup yields CDR1 MNHNS and CDR2 SASEGT. The CDR3 protein is CASSRQESNQPQHF. The CDR3 DNA reads TGTGCCAGCAGTCGACAGGAGAGCAATCAGCCCCAGCATTTT.

The chain has TRBV18 and TRBJ2-1; possibly TRBD1 for D (6 bases). Deletions cut 3 bases from V and 4 bases from J, with 13 bases between. Germline loops: CDR1 KGHSH, CDR2 LQKENI. The CDR3 totals 15 residues. CDR3 sequence reads: CASSPSTGSYNEQFF. The CDR3 DNA sequence: TGTGCCAGCTCACCTTCGACAGGATCTTACAATGAGCAGTTCTTC.

The chain combines TRBV7-7 with TRBJ2-5; D is ambiguous. Germline assignment: CDR1 SSHAT and CDR2 FNYEAQ (reference sequence). This CDR3 comprises 13 residues. The V gene lost 1 base and the J gene lost 2 bases, with 5 bases spanning the gap. The CDR3 loop reads CASSLVYQETQYF. The CDR3 nucleotides are TGTGCCAGCAGCTTAGTGTATCAAGAGACCCAGTACTTC.

The chain links TRBV4-1 to TRBJ2-7, with 9 bases lining up with TRBD2. J lost 0 bases, V lost 4 bases, and 10 bases had no gene match. Germline V CDR1 and CDR2: MGHRA, YSYEKL. This CDR3 is built from 17 residues. CDR3 residues: CASSPVTGGRASYEQYF. Written as DNA, the CDR3 is TGCGCCAGCAGCCCCGTTACAGGCGGGAGGGCCTCCTACGAGCAGTACTTC.

The gene calls are TRBV5-4 and TRBJ2-5; 7 bases are a match to TRBD2. From germline, CDR1 is SGHNT and CDR2 YYREEE (reference sequence). The CDR3 is 14 residues long. Trimming removed 4 bases from V and 5 bases from J; junction bases left unmatched: 8. CDR3 in DNA: TGTGCCAGCAGCGCTGGCCGGGGGGAGGAGACCCAGTACTTC. Its protein product is CASSAGRGEETQYF.

This clone was found a few times. This chain uses TRBV30 with TRBJ2-2; no clear D. CDR1 GTSNPN and CDR2 SVGIG come from the germline V gene (reference sequence). Trimming left V 0 bases short and J 6 bases short, with 11 bases between. The CDR3 has 14 amino acids. The CDR3 reads CAWSVSVTAGELFF. In DNA, the CDR3 is TGTGCCTGGAGTGTATCGGTGACTGCCGGGGAGCTGTTTTTT.

The chain combines TRBV28 with TRBJ1-2; 9 bases are a match to TRBD1. Losses at the gene ends were 5 bases for V and 3 bases for J; bases not matched to a gene: 10. CDR3 length equals 16 residues. Germline lookup yields CDR1 MDHEN and CDR2 SYDVKM. The CDR3 reads CASSTSGQGKYYGYTF. CDR3 nucleotides: TGTGCCAGCAGTACCTCGGGACAGGGAAAATACTATGGCTACACCTTC.

The gene calls are TRBV2 and TRBJ2-1; possible D gene TRBD1, 6 bases. Trimming stripped 7 bases from V and 3 bases from J, with 10 bases between. The CDR3 has 13 amino acids. Germline lookup yields CDR1 SNHLY and CDR2 FYNNEI. CDR3: CASTGQIYNEQFF. CDR3 sequence (DNA): TGTGCCAGCACCGGACAGATCTACAATGAGCAGTTCTTC.

V is TRBV11-2 and J is TRBJ1-2, with D possibly being TRBD1 (5 bases). The CDR3 covers 15 residues. CDR1 SGHAT and CDR2 FQNNGV come from the germline V gene. The V end lost 0 bases, the J end lost 5 bases, and 13 bases lay between the germline ends. CDR3 loop: CASSLDPGGGYGYTF. The CDR3, as DNA: TGTGCCAGCAGCTTAGATCCCGGGGGGGGTTATGGCTACACCTTC.

This chain links TRBV5-5 with TRBJ1-1; no firm D call. V lost 8 bases and J lost 0, with 26 bases in between. The CDR3 totals 18 residues. CDR1 SGHKS and CDR2 YYEKEE come from the germline V gene (reference sequence). The DNA for the CDR3 is TGTGCCAGTATAAGCTTGACTGGGAGCAGGTGGATGAACACTGAAGCTTTCTTT. Amino acid sequence: CASISLTGSRWMNTEAFF.

The chain combines TRBV7-7 with TRBJ2-7; 8 positions match TRBD1. Losses at the gene ends were 4 bases for V and 4 bases for J; bases not matched to a gene: 9. Germline CDR1 reads SSHAT; CDR2 reads FNYEAQ (reference sequence). The CDR3 length is 15 residues. CDR3 loop: CASSYQRDRFYEQYF. The CDR3 DNA follows: TGTGCCAGCAGCTACCAGAGGGACAGGTTTTACGAGCAGTACTTC.

The chain couples TRBV2 to TRBJ2-7; 10 positions match TRBD2. CDR1 and CDR2 (germline): SNHLY, FYNNEI. The CDR3 runs 16 residues. V lost 9 bases to trimming and J lost 5 bases; unmatched junction nucleotides: 16. The CDR3 sequence: CASEVPGGLASHEQYF. CDR3 in DNA: TGTGCCAGTGAAGTACCCGGGGGACTAGCGAGCCACGAGCAGTACTTC.

The chain links TRBV29-1 to TRBJ1-5; maybe TRBD1 (5 bases). Germline-derived CDR1 and CDR2 are SQVTM and ANQGSEA. V lost 7 bases to trimming and J lost 6 bases, with 25 bases between them. The CDR3 has 16 amino acids. This CDR3 reads CSAQVGGTLGVQPQHF. The CDR3 DNA follows: TGCAGCGCCCAGGTGGGGGGTACCCTTGGCGTTCAGCCCCAGCATTTT.

The chain couples TRBV7-8 to TRBJ2-1; D is possibly TRBD2 (6 bases). The V and J ends lost 5 bases and 6 bases respectively, with 11 bases between them. CDR1 is SGHVS and CDR2 is FQNEAQ in the germline V gene. The CDR3 consists of 13 residues. In DNA, the CDR3 is TGTGCCAGCAGCGGGGACTTGGGCAATGAGCAGTTCTTC. Translating gives CASSGDLGNEQFF.

The rearrangement links TRBV4-2 to TRBJ2-1; TRBD2 matches at 14 bases. Germline V gene lookup returns CDR1 LGHNA and CDR2 YNFKEQ. The CDR3 is 17 residues long. After removal of 0 bases from V and 8 bases from J, the junction contained 6 bases not matched to a gene. The DNA of the CDR3 is TGTGCCAGCAGCCAAGATTGGAGACTAGCGGGGGGGCATGAGCAGTTCTTC. It specifies CASSQDWRLAGGHEQFF.

For the CDR3, the DNA is TGCGCCAGCAGCTTAGTGCGGGGAGGGGGTTCCTACGAGCAGTACTTC. This gives the protein CASSLVRGGGSYEQYF. J is TRBJ2-7 and V is TRBV5-1; TRBD2 is a possible D gene (7 bases). Trimming removed 2 bases at V and 1 base at J, with 16 bases between. Per the germline V gene, CDR1 is SGHRS and CDR2 is YFSETQ. CDR3 length: 16 amino acids.

As DNA, the CDR3 is TGTGCCAGCAGTTTACGGGACAGCGGCCTTGAAGCTTTCTTT. It is translated as CASSLRDSGLEAFF. The J gene is TRBJ1-1, the V gene TRBV28; TRBD1 aligns across 7 bases. Trimming at V came to 2 bases and at J to 7 bases, leaving 7 bases not matched to a gene. CDR1 MDHEN and CDR2 SYDVKM come from the germline V gene. CDR3 length: 14 residues.

This clone occurred once. The chain links TRBV18 to TRBJ2-5; D is unclear. The V gene's germline CDR1 is KGHSH and CDR2 LQKENI. Trimming removed 2 bases from V and 1 base from J, with 11 bases in between. The CDR3 has 15 residues. CDR3 in DNA: TGTGCCAGCTCACCAAAGAGAGAGCTCCAAGAGACCCAGTACTTC. This encodes CASSPKRELQETQYF. The full variable domain, rest sourced from reference TRBV18 and TRBJ2-5, is NAGVMQNPRHLVRRRGQEARLRCSPMKGHSHVYWYRQLPEEGLKFMVYLQKENIIDESGMPKERFSAEFPKEGPSILRIQQVVRGDSAAYFCASSPKRELQETQYFGPGTRLLVL.

The DNA of the CDR3 is TGTGCCAGCAGTTACCGAGTTCGGGAGACCCAGTACTTC. The encoded protein is CASSYRVRETQYF. The chain joins TRBV6-5 to TRBJ2-5; D is unresolved. There are 13 residues in the CDR3. V lost 2 bases and J 5 bases, leaving 9 bases between the germline ends. Looked up from germline, CDR1 is MNHEY and CDR2 is SVGAGI.

The chain joins TRBV5-1 to TRBJ1-3; the D gene is possibly TRBD1 (6 bases). The germline V gene has CDR1 SGHRS and CDR2 YFSETQ. The CDR3 loop spans 16 amino acids. Trimming took off 4 bases at V and 3 bases at J, with 17 bases between the two ends. CDR3 bases: TGCGCCAGCAGCCACACGACAGGTCTAGTTGGAAACACCATATATTTT. Translated: CASSHTTGLVGNTIYF.

V is TRBV5-1 and J is TRBJ1-1; 11 nucleotides line up with TRBD1. Losses at the gene ends were 2 bases for V and 0 bases for J; bases not matched to a gene: 3. Germline CDR1 and CDR2: SGHRS and YFSETQ. The CDR3 runs 16 residues. This CDR3 is CASSLRTGGLNTEAFF. DNA of the CDR3: TGCGCCAGCAGCTTACGGACAGGGGGCTTGAACACTGAAGCTTTCTTT.

The chain joins TRBV7-9 to TRBJ2-5; D gene ambiguous. Trimming left V 3 bases short and J 2 bases short, with 7 bases between. Germline V lookup: CDR1 SEHNR, CDR2 FQNEAQ (reference sequence). There are 13 residues in the CDR3. CDR3 nucleotides: TGTGCCAGCAGCTTTGAGAATCAAGAGACCCAGTACTTC. This sequence encodes CASSFENQETQYF.

The rearrangement joins TRBV27 to TRBJ2-5, with TRBD2 identical over 13 bases. The CDR3 runs 16 residues. V dropped 5 bases and J dropped 1; count of bases not matched to a gene: 4. The germline V gene has CDR1 MNHEY and CDR2 SMNVEV (reference sequence). The CDR3 bases are TGTGCCAGCAGTCTCGGACTAGCGGGGGCCCAAGAGACCCAGTACTTC. Its protein is CASSLGLAGAQETQYF.

The chain couples TRBV14 to TRBJ1-3; 7 bases fit TRBD1. This CDR3 is built from 14 residues. Germline trimming cut 5 bases from V and 8 bases from J; bases unmatched to any gene: 9. The germline gives CDR1 SGHDN, CDR2 FVKESK. This CDR3 is CASSVGGAKDTIYF. The CDR3 DNA is TGTGCCAGCAGCGTAGGGGGCGCGAAAGACACCATATATTTT.

The genes are TRBV28 and TRBJ2-5, with D hard to call. The CDR3 consists of 11 residues. Germline CDR1 and CDR2: MDHEN and SYDVKM. Trimming removed 2 bases from V and 5 bases from J, with 3 bases in between. The CDR3 loop is CASSLEETQYF. For the CDR3, the DNA is TGTGCCAGCAGTTTAGAGGAGACCCAGTACTTC.

The chain links TRBV7-6 to TRBJ2-1, with 11 bases identical to TRBD1. Germline assignment: CDR1 SGHVS and CDR2 FNYEAQ. J lost 13 bases, V lost 5 bases, and 10 bases had no gene match. This CDR3 region has 14 residues. Here the CDR3 DNA reads TGTGCCAGCAGCCGGAGGGGGGGACAGGGGGAACAGTTCTTC. Amino acid sequence: CASSRRGGQGEQFF.